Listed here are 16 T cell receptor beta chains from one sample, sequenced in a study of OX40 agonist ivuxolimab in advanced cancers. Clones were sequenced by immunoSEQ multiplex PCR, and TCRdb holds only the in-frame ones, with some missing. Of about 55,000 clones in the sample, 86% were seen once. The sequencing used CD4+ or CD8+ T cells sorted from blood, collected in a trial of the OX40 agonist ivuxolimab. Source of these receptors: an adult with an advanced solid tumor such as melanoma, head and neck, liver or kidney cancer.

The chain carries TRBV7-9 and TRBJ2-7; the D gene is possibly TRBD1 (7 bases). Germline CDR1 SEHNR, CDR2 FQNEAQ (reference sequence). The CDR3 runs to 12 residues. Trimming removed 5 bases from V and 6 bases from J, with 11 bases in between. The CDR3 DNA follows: TGTGCCAGCAGCCAGGGGGGAGCCGAGCAGTACTTC. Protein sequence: CASSQGGAEQYF.

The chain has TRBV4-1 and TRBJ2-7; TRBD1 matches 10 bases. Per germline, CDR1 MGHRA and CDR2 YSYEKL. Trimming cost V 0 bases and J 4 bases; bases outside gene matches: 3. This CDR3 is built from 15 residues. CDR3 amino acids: CASSQEGQGSYEQYF. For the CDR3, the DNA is TGCGCCAGCAGCCAAGAGGGACAGGGGTCGTACGAGCAGTACTTC.

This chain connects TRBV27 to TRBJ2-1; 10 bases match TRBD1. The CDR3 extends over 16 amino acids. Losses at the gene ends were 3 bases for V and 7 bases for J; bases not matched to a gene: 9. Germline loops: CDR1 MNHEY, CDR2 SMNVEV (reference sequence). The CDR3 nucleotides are TGTGCCAGCAGTTTTGGATTCGGGACAGGGGCAAATGAGCAGTTCTTC. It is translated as CASSFGFGTGANEQFF.

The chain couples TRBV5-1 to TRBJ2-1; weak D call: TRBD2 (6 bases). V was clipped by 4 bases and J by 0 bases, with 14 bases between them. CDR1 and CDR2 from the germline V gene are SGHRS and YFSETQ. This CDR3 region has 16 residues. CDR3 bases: TGCGCCAGCAGCACCGTAGCGGCCAGCTCCTACAATGAGCAGTTCTTC. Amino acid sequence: CASSTVAASSYNEQFF.

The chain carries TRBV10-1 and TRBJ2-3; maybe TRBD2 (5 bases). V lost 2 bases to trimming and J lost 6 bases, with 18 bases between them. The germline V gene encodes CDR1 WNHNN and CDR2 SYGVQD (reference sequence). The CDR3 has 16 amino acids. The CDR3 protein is CASSELLGVRADTQYF. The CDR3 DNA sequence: TGCGCCAGCAGTGAGCTTTTGGGAGTACGGGCTGATACGCAGTATTTT.

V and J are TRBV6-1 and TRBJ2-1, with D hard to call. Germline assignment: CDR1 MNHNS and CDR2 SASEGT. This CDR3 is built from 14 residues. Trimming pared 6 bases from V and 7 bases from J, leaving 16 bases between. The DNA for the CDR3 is TGTGCCAGCAGCGCGACGGAGACCCAAAATGAGCAGTTCTTC. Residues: CASSATETQNEQFF.

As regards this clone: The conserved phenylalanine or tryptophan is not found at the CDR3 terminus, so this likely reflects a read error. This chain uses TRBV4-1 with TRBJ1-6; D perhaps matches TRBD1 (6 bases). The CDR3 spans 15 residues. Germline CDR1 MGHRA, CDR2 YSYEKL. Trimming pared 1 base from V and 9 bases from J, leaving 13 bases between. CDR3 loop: CASSQVRQGRSPLHL. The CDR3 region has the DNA TGCGCCAGCAGCCAAGTTCGTCAGGGGCGTTCACCCCTCCACCTT.

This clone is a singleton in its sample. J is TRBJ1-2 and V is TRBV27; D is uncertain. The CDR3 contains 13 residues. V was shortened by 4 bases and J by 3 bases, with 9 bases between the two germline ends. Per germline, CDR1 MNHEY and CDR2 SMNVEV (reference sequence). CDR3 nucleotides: TGTGCCAGCAGTTCCCAGGTTTACTATGGCTACACCTTC. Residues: CASSSQVYYGYTF.

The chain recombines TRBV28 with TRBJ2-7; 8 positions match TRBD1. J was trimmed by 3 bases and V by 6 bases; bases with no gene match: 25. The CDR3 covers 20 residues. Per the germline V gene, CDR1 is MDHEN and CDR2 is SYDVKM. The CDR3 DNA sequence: TGTGCCAGCAGGACCAGGGGGCTGAAAACACTCGACACCCTATACTACGAGCAGTACTTC. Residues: CASRTRGLKTLDTLYYEQYF.

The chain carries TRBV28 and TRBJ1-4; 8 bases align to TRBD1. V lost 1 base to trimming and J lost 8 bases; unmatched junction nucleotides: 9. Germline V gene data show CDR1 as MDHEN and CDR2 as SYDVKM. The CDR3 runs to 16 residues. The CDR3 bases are TGTGCCAGCAGTTTATATCTCACAGGGGGAGGCGAAAAACTGTTTTTT. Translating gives CASSLYLTGGGEKLFF.

Here the CDR3 DNA reads TGTGCCAGCAGCGCGACAGGAAACGAGCAGTACTTC. Protein sequence: CASSATGNEQYF. V usage is TRBV9 and J usage is TRBJ2-7; TRBD1 might be the D (6 bases). Deletions cut 3 bases from V and 5 bases from J, with 9 bases between. This CDR3 contains 12 residues. The germline gives CDR1 SGDLS, CDR2 YYNGEE.

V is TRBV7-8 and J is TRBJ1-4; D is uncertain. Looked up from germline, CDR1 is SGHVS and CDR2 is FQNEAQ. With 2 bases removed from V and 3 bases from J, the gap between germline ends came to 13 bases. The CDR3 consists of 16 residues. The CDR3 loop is CASSLSAGRANEKLFF. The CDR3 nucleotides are TGTGCCAGCAGCTTATCGGCCGGTAGGGCTAATGAAAAACTGTTTTTT.

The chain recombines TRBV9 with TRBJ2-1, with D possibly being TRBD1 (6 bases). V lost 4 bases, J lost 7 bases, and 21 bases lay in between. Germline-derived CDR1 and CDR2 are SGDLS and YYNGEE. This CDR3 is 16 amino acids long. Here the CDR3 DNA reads TGTGCCAGCAGCATCGACACTAGTGGGGGCAGAAATGAGCAGTTCTTC. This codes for CASSIDTSGGRNEQFF.

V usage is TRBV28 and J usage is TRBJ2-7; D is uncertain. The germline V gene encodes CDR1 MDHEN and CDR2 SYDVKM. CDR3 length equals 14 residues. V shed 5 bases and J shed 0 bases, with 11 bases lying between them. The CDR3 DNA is TGTGCCAGCAGTCTAGTGGACCGCTCCTACGAGCAGTACTTC. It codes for CASSLVDRSYEQYF.

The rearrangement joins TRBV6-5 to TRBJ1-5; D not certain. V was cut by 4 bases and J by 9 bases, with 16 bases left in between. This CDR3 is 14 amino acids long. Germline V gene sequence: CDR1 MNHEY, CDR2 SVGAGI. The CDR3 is CASSSTENRPPQHF. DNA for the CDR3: TGTGCCAGCAGTTCGACCGAAAACCGACCGCCCCAGCATTTT.

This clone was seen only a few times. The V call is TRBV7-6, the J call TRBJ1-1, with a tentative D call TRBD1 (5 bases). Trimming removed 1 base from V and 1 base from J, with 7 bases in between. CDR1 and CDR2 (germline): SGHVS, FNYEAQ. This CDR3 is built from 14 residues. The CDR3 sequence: CASSLGGRNTEAFF. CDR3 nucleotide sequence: TGTGCCAGCAGCTTAGGGGGCAGGAACACTGAAGCTTTCTTT.